The entry below gives a single T cell receptor beta chain sequence along with its context. TCRdb's table, derived via immunoSEQ multiplex PCR, lists solely in-frame clones and lacks some. The data contain 350,000 to 450,000 clones, approximately 89% of them singletons. This sample was taken from a study of blood T cell repertoires in COVID-19. The ends were cut back, 7 bases at V and 3 bases at J, with 14 bases in the middle. Looked up from germline, CDR1 is SGHRS and CDR2 is YFSETQ. The CDR3 length is 14 residues. The rearrangement joins TRBV5-1 to TRBJ1-3, with a weak D call TRBD1 (6 bases). Specimen: peripheral blood. This TCR was recovered from a woman aged 55-70 years with COVID-19, enrolled during active disease. CDR3 region: CASALTGFGNTIYF. The CDR3 DNA sequence: TGCGCCAGCGCCTTGACAGGTTTTGGAAACACCATATATTTT.